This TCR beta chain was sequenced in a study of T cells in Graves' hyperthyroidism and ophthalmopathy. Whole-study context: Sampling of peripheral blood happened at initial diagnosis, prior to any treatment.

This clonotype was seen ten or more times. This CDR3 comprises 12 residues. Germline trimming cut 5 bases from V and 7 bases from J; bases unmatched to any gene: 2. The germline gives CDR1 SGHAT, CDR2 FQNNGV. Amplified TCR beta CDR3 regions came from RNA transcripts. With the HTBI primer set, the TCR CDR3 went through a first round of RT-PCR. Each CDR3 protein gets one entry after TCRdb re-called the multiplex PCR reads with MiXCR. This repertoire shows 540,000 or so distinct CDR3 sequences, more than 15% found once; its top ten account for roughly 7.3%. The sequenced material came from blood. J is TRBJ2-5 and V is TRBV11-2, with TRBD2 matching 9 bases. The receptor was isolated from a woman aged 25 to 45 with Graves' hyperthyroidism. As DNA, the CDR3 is TGTGCCAGCAGCGCGACTAGCGGGACCCAGTACTTC. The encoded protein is CASSATSGTQYF. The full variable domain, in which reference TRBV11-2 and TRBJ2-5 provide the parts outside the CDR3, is EAGVAQSPRYKIIEKRQSVAFWCNPISGHATLYWYQQILGQGPKLLIQFQNNGVVDDSQLPKDRFSAERLKGVDSTLKIQPAKLEDSAVYLCASSATSGTQYFGPGTRLLVL.